Each of the 26 T cell receptor beta chains below was sequenced from the same sample in a study of yellow fever vaccine responses in identical twins. One entry per CDR3 protein results from TCRdb running MiXCR on the RT-PCR reads. The sample includes around 860 distinct CDR3 sequences, about nine tenths seen only once; the top ten take approximately 6.6%. The sequenced sample was T cells from blood (PBMCs), unsorted or a sorted subset (not recorded which), obtained before or after yellow fever vaccination (not recorded which). These TCRs come from a young woman who received the yellow fever vaccine.

This chain connects TRBV10-3 to TRBJ2-6, with D perhaps matching TRBD2 (6 bases). The CDR3 runs to 16 residues. Germline V gives CDR1 ENHRY, CDR2 SYGVKD. V lost 0 bases and J 0 bases, leaving 6 bases between the germline ends. The CDR3: CAISESGGSGANVLTF. The CDR3 DNA reads as TGTGCCATCAGTGAGTCCGGGGGCTCTGGGGCCAACGTCCTGACTTTC.

This clonotype was observed a few times. The genes are TRBV10-1 and TRBJ1-5; TRBD1 matches 9 bases. Trimming cost V 9 bases and J 3 bases; bases outside gene matches: 12. Germline-derived CDR1 and CDR2 are WNHNN and SYGVQD (reference sequence). The CDR3 loop spans 16 amino acids. DNA of the CDR3: TGCGCCAGACTAAGCAAGTACAGGGGGCCCAATCAGCCCCAGCATTTT. The encoded protein is CARLSKYRGPNQPQHF.

This clonotype was seen once. The chain combines TRBV20-1 with TRBJ2-5; 8 bases are shared with TRBD2. V was pared by 2 bases and J by 5 bases, with 7 bases of the junction left unmatched. The CDR3 has 14 residues. CDR1 is DFQATT, CDR2 SNEGSKA, per germline (reference sequence). For the CDR3, the DNA is TGCAGTGCTAGATCCCCCAGCGGGGGCGAGACCCAGTACTTC. Translated, it gives CSARSPSGGETQYF.

The table lists this clonotype with a count of one. J is TRBJ2-3 and V is TRBV15; D unclear. The ends were cut back, 3 bases at V and 5 bases at J, with 9 bases in the middle. Germline V gene lookup returns CDR1 LNHNV and CDR2 YYDKDF (reference sequence). The CDR3 covers 13 residues. CDR3 bases: TGTGCCACCAGCAGGGCCTCAGGAGATACGCAGTATTTT. It codes for CATSRASGDTQYF.

CDR3 amino acids: CAWSGDSYSYNSPLHF. The CDR3 nucleotides read TGTGCCTGGAGCGGGGACAGCTACTCCTATAATTCACCCCTCCACTTT. The chain recombines TRBV30 with TRBJ1-6; 7 nucleotides agree with TRBD1. V trimming: 3 bases; J trimming: 0 bases; junction bases outside the gene matches: 5. This CDR3 contains 16 residues. CDR1 and CDR2 (germline): GTSNPN, SVGIG (reference sequence).

The CDR3: CASSDGASSYNEQFF. The CDR3 DNA sequence: TGTGCCAGCAGTGACGGTGCCAGCTCCTACAATGAGCAGTTCTTC. The rearrangement joins TRBV6-4 to TRBJ2-1; D remains unclear. Germline V gene sequence: CDR1 MRHNA, CDR2 SNTAGT. This CDR3 has 15 amino acids. The germline V and J ends were trimmed by 2 bases and 0 bases, with 8 bases remaining between them.

The genes are TRBV11-1 and TRBJ2-7; 8 bases fit TRBD1. The V segment lost 8 bases and the J segment 5 bases; nucleotides outside the gene matches: 8. Germline loops: CDR1 SGHAT, CDR2 FQDESV (reference sequence). CDR3 length equals 13 residues. CDR3 in DNA: TGTGCCAGCGGAGGGACAGGTCGTGACGAGCAGTACTTC. Residues: CASGGTGRDEQYF. The complete variable domain, with remaining parts taken from reference TRBV11-1 and TRBJ2-7, reads EAEVAQSPRYKITEKSQAVAFWCDPISGHATLYWYRQILGQGPELLVQFQDESVVDDSQLPKDRFSAERLKGVDSTLKIQPAELGDSAMYLCASGGTGRDEQYFGPGTRLTVT.

The V and J genes are TRBV15 and TRBJ2-1; D not resolved. The germline CDR1 and CDR2 sequences are LNHNV and YYDKDF (reference sequence). The CDR3 is made up of 13 amino acids. The V and J ends lost 5 bases and 8 bases respectively, with 13 bases between them. The CDR3 here is CATSVEVDYEQFF. Here the CDR3 DNA reads TGTGCCACCAGCGTTGAGGTTGACTATGAGCAGTTCTTC.

V is TRBV6-5 and J is TRBJ1-1; D unresolved. The germline V gene encodes CDR1 MNHEY and CDR2 SVGAGI. The V and J ends lost 4 bases and 6 bases respectively, with 15 bases between them. This CDR3 spans 14 amino acids. CDR3 residues: CASSSQTPTPEAFF. DNA for the CDR3: TGTGCCAGCAGTTCACAGACTCCTACCCCTGAAGCTTTCTTT.

The chain combines TRBV11-3 with TRBJ2-7; D remains ambiguous. There are 11 residues in the CDR3. The germline V and J ends were trimmed by 0 bases and 4 bases, with 1 base remaining between them. Germline V gene lookup returns CDR1 SGHNT and CDR2 YENEEA. Here the CDR3 DNA reads TGTGCCAGCAGCTTAGAGTACGAGCAGTACTTC. Translated: CASSLEYEQYF.

The chain carries TRBV4-3 and TRBJ1-1, with D uncertain. The CDR3 is 14 amino acids. V was shortened by 4 bases and J by 0 bases, with 9 bases between the two germline ends. CDR1 is LGHNA and CDR2 is YSLEER in the germline V gene. The CDR3 protein is CASSPRRVNTEAFF. The CDR3 DNA reads as TGCGCCAGCAGCCCTCGGAGGGTGAACACTGAAGCTTTCTTT.

The V call is TRBV10-3, the J call TRBJ2-2; D uncertain. The germline CDR1 and CDR2 sequences are ENHRY and SYGVKD. This CDR3 has 15 amino acids. V lost 6 bases and J 9 bases, leaving 20 bases between the germline ends. This CDR3 is CAIRPGPEVGRELFF. CDR3 coding DNA: TGTGCCATCAGGCCGGGCCCTGAGGTTGGCAGGGAGCTGTTTTTT.

The rearrangement links TRBV4-1 to TRBJ1-1, with 7 nucleotides matching TRBD1. V lost 4 bases and J lost 6; bases outside the gene matches: 11. Germline V lookup: CDR1 MGHRA, CDR2 YSYEKL. The CDR3 consists of 15 residues. For the CDR3, the DNA is TGCGCCAGCAGCCTCTCGACAGGGAATCCCTCTGAAGCTTTCTTT. Protein: CASSLSTGNPSEAFF.

The V and J genes are TRBV11-3 and TRBJ2-1; 7 bases map to TRBD1. The CDR3 has 15 amino acids. V lost 3 bases, J lost 6 bases, and 8 bases stayed unmatched. The germline V gene encodes CDR1 SGHNT and CDR2 YENEEA. The CDR3 loop reads CASSFATGAGNEQFF. The CDR3 DNA sequence: TGTGCCAGCAGCTTCGCTACAGGGGCCGGCAATGAGCAGTTCTTC.

The rearrangement links TRBV7-2 to TRBJ2-2; 14 bases match TRBD2. The CDR3 length is 16 residues. Germline-derived CDR1 and CDR2 are SGHTA and FQGNSA. V trimming: 3 bases; J trimming: 4 bases; junction bases outside the gene matches: 1. The CDR3 DNA follows: TGTGCCAGCAGCTTGGGGACTAGCGGGAGCACCGGGGAGCTGTTTTTT. Translation gives CASSLGTSGSTGELFF.

CDR3 coding DNA: TGTGCCAGCAGCTGGCCTCTGGGAGAGACCCAGTACTTC. Amino acid sequence: CASSWPLGETQYF. V is TRBV7-9 and J is TRBJ2-5; unclear D gene. Trimming took off 4 bases at V and 4 bases at J, with 10 bases between the two ends. The CDR3 loop spans 13 amino acids. The germline gives CDR1 SEHNR, CDR2 FQNEAQ (reference sequence).

The gene calls are TRBV11-3 and TRBJ2-1; 7 nucleotides agree with TRBD1. The ends lost 3 bases at V and 6 bases at J; junction bases unmatched: 2. The CDR3 is made up of 13 amino acids. Germline values: CDR1 SGHNT, CDR2 YENEEA. CDR3 region: CASSFSGGNEQFF. The DNA of the CDR3 is TGTGCCAGCAGCTTTTCAGGGGGCAATGAGCAGTTCTTC.

The chain is built from TRBV6-2 or TRBV6-3 and TRBJ2-7; D perhaps matches TRBD2 (5 bases). The germline V and J ends were trimmed by 6 bases and 3 bases, with 9 bases remaining between them. The CDR3 runs to 12 residues. Germline CDR1 reads MNHEY; CDR2 reads SVGEGT. The CDR3 nucleotides read TGTGCCAGCAGAGGGAGACTCTACGAGCAGTACTTC. Residues: CASRGRLYEQYF.

CDR3 protein: CASSQIAGLGEQYF. The CDR3 region has the DNA TGCGCCAGCAGCCAAATCGCGGGGTTGGGAGAGCAGTACTTC. The chain joins TRBV4-1 to TRBJ2-7; TRBD2 might be the D (6 bases). Per the germline V gene, CDR1 is MGHRA and CDR2 is YSYEKL. The CDR3 has 14 amino acids. Between the trimmed V and J ends, which lost 2 bases and 7 bases, there was a span of 15 bases.

This rearrangement joins TRBV10-1 to TRBJ2-1; 11 bases match TRBD2. This CDR3 has 14 residues. CDR1 is WNHNN and CDR2 is SYGVQD in the germline V gene (reference sequence). V was pared by 5 bases and J by 3 bases, with 0 bases of the junction left unmatched. CDR3 in amino acids: CASSLAGGYNEQFF. For the CDR3, the DNA is TGCGCCAGCAGTCTAGCGGGAGGCTACAATGAGCAGTTCTTC.

This clonotype appeared once. The chain is built from TRBV6-1 and TRBJ1-2; the D is unclear. From germline, CDR1 is MNHNS and CDR2 SASEGT. The V gene lost 5 bases and the J gene lost 4 bases, with 11 bases spanning the gap. The CDR3 sequence is 13 residues long. This CDR3 is CASSMPGGYGYTF. In DNA form, the CDR3 reads TGTGCCAGCAGTATGCCAGGAGGCTATGGCTACACCTTC.

The chain is built from TRBV10-3 and TRBJ2-5; maybe TRBD2 (6 bases). Germline V lookup: CDR1 ENHRY, CDR2 SYGVKD. V lost 0 bases and J lost 7, with 12 bases in between. This CDR3 is built from 14 residues. The CDR3 region has the DNA TGTGCCATCAGTGAGTCGATGGAGGGGTCGACCCAGTACTTC. Its translation: CAISESMEGSTQYF.

The chain uses TRBV19 and TRBJ1-1; no clear D gene. CDR1 is LNHDA, CDR2 SQIVND, per germline (reference sequence). V lost 1 base to trimming and J lost 1 base, with 7 bases between them. The CDR3 has 14 amino acids. CDR3 region: CASSIVLENTEAFF. The CDR3 bases are TGTGCCAGTAGTATAGTTCTGGAGAACACTGAAGCTTTCTTT.

J is TRBJ1-5 and V is TRBV10-1, with D maybe TRBD1 (5 bases). This CDR3 contains 17 residues. V shed 0 bases and J shed 0 bases, with 12 bases lying between them. CDR1 is WNHNN, CDR2 SYGVQD, per germline (reference sequence). The CDR3 region has the DNA TGCGCCAGCAGTGAGTCCCTAGGGGCTGATAGCAATCAGCCCCAGCATTTT. Amino acids: CASSESLGADSNQPQHF.

The rearrangement joins TRBV4-1 to TRBJ1-1; D remains unclear. The V end lost 4 bases, the J end lost 7 bases, and 7 bases lay between the germline ends. The V gene's germline CDR1 is MGHRA and CDR2 YSYEKL. This CDR3 spans 11 amino acids. Here the CDR3 reads CASSLGSEAFF. CDR3 coding DNA: TGCGCCAGCAGCCTCGGGAGTGAAGCTTTCTTT.

This clonotype is a singleton in its sample. For the CDR3, the DNA is TGTGCCTCGCAGGGACCCGAACACTCTGGAAACACCATATATTTT. As protein: CASQGPEHSGNTIYF. V is TRBV10-3 and J is TRBJ1-3, with D possibly being TRBD1 (5 bases). The CDR3 is 15 residues long. Per germline, CDR1 ENHRY and CDR2 SYGVKD. V was clipped by 11 bases and J by 0 bases, with 17 bases between them.